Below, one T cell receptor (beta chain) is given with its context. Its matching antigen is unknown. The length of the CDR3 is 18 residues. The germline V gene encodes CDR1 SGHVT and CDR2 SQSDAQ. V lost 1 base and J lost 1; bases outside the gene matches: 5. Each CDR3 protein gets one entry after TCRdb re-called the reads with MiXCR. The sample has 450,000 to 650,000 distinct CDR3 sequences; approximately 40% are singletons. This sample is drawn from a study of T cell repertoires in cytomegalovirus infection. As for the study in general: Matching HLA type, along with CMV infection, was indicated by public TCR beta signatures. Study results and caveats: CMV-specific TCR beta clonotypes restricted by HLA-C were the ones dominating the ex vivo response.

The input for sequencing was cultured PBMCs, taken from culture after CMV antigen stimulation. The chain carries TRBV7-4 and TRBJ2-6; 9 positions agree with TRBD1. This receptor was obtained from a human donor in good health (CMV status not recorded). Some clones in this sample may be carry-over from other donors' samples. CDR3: CASSLGTGDSSGANVLTF. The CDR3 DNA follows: TGTGCCAGCAGCTTAGGGACAGGGGATTCGTCTGGGGCCAACGTCCTGACTTTC.